This TCR beta chain is drawn from a study of molecular identifiers for immune sequencing clone quantification. About the study: Replicate experiments took RNA from approximately 20,000 or 100,000 naive CD8 cells, divided it five ways and sequenced four.

Overall study findings and caveats: Effector cells had over 99% of their molecules in clones above 20 RNA copies, while naive cells had under 1%. Researchers reportedly could pick up spiked Jurkat TCR RNA from one cell mixed into 1 million or so naive cells.

Isolation of naive CD8 T cells was achieved by sorting on a CD8+CD4-CCR7+CD45RA+ phenotype. Germline values: CDR1 DFQATT, CDR2 SNEGSKA (reference sequence). The CDR3 runs 13 residues. TCRdb independently ran MiXCR on the PCR reads; one entry per CDR3 protein. The table lists some 320,000 distinct CDR3 sequences, roughly a quarter of them singletons. Notes on this clonotype: The antigen is undetermined.

The TCR comes from a human donor in good health. Some libraries in this study had Jurkat cell RNA spiked in. Sequenced input: naive CD8+ T cells from blood, with Jurkat cell RNA spiked in. As for subset: FACS-sorted CD8+CD4-CCR7+CD45RA+ naive T cells. The chain uses TRBV20-1 and TRBJ2-5, with D tentatively TRBD2 (7 bases). The CDR3 loop reads CSPRGGAAATQYF. The CDR3 DNA reads as TGCAGCCCAAGGGGGGGGGCCGCAGCGACCCAGTACTTC.